This T cell receptor (beta chain) was documented in a study of blood T cell repertoires in COVID-19. Background on the study: Acute and convalescent COVID-19 samples came from the United States, Italy and Spain. Sources were T cells, B-cell-depleted T cells, or PBMCs; the material itself was cDNA or gDNA.

Study processing details: Estimated nucleated cell counts came from reference gene primer amplification. The assay was immunoSEQ multiplex PCR, and TCRdb's table has in-frame clones only and misses some. That table supplies the V and J calls and clone size; D and trimming were determined from the DNA. The table shows about 58,000 clones, with approximately 81% occurring only once. The specimen sequenced was peripheral blood. This TCR was sampled from a man in his forties with active COVID-19.

The chain's CDR3 is CASSEPQGVNYGYTF. The DNA of the CDR3 is TGTGCCAGCAGTGAACCACAGGGGGTTAACTATGGCTACACCTTC. This rearrangement joins TRBV6-4 to TRBJ1-2; 8 bases match TRBD1. V gave up 3 bases and J gave up 1 base; unmatched junction bases: 4. Germline V CDR1 and CDR2: MRHNA, SNTAGT. This CDR3 is 15 amino acids long.